The entry below gives a single T cell receptor (beta chain) sequence along with its context. Its antigen is undetermined. The data derive from a study of OX40 agonist ivuxolimab in advanced cancers. Whole-study results and caveats: Fewer expanded clones were found on average in CD4+ than in CD8+ T cells.

CDR1 MNHEY and CDR2 SMNVEV come from the germline V gene (reference sequence). Trimming took 7 bases from V and 3 from J, leaving 24 bases between them. The CDR3 consists of 18 residues. Some clones are missing from TCRdb's copy, which holds only in-frame ones; the method was immunoSEQ multiplex PCR. Among approximately 74,000 clones listed, more than 70% were seen once. V and J are TRBV27 and TRBJ2-2; tentative D call: TRBD2 (5 bases). The clonotype comes from an adult with an advanced solid tumor such as melanoma, head and neck, liver or kidney cancer. Sequenced material: CD4+ or CD8+ T cells sorted from blood, taken in a trial of the OX40 agonist ivuxolimab. CDR3 coding DNA: TGTGCCAGCACGGGGAAATCAACCGGACCCCGCGACACCGGGGAGCTGTTTTTT. This gives the protein CASTGKSTGPRDTGELFF.